Listed below are T cell receptor beta chains from one sample, sequenced in a study of blood T cell repertoires in COVID-19. Some clones are missing from TCRdb's copy, which holds only in-frame ones; the method was immunoSEQ multiplex PCR. The sample includes some 240,000 clones, 88% of them seen just once. The sequencing sample was made of peripheral blood. The receptors were gathered from a woman in her 70s with COVID-19, enrolled during active disease. The CDR3 runs from the conserved cysteine through the conserved F or W. Fields, in order: J gene, D gene, V gene, clone size, CDR3 DNA, CDR3 protein. The D gene is left open where the match is weak. Clone size is not always given. Where it is, it says once, few, many or a class for expanded clones.

j_call: TRBJ1-1; d_call: TRBD1; v_call: TRBV27; clone_size: once; cdr3_nt: TGTGCCAGCAGTTTAGGGGGACAGAGATTTGGGGGAACTGAAGCTTTCTTT; cdr3_aa: CASSLGGQRFGGTEAFF
j_call: TRBJ2-1; d_call: .; v_call: TRBV19; clone_size: .; cdr3_nt: TGTGCCAGTAGTATCTTCGTCGGCGGGATGAGGCATGAGCAGTTCTTC; cdr3_aa: CASSIFVGGMRHEQFF
j_call: TRBJ2-4; d_call: TRBD1; v_call: TRBV7-9; clone_size: .; cdr3_nt: TGTGCCAGCAGCTTAGCGGGGACAGGTTGGCCCAAAAACATTCAGTACTTC; cdr3_aa: CASSLAGTGWPKNIQYF
j_call: TRBJ2-1; d_call: TRBD1; v_call: TRBV24-1; clone_size: .; cdr3_nt: TGTGCCACCAGTGATCCTAAAACCGGGACAGATCACAATGAGCAGTTCTTC; cdr3_aa: CATSDPKTGTDHNEQFF
j_call: TRBJ1-1; d_call: .; v_call: TRBV30; clone_size: .; cdr3_nt: TGTGCCTGGAAGGCCCGCAGGGGCACTGAAGCTTTCTTT; cdr3_aa: CAWKARRGTEAFF
j_call: TRBJ1-5; d_call: .; v_call: TRBV7-2; clone_size: .; cdr3_nt: TGTGCCAGCAGCTTAGACATCCAAGGCGGTCAGCCCCAGCATTTT; cdr3_aa: CASSLDIQGGQPQHF
j_call: TRBJ1-1; d_call: TRBD1; v_call: TRBV10-1; clone_size: .; cdr3_nt: TGCGCCAGCAGTGAGTTTGAGGGGGCGAAGACTGAAGCTTTCTTT; cdr3_aa: CASSEFEGAKTEAFF
j_call: TRBJ1-2; d_call: .; v_call: TRBV29-1; clone_size: .; cdr3_nt: TGCAGCGTTGACCGGGGGGCCGGTGGCTACACCTTC; cdr3_aa: CSVDRGAGGYTF
j_call: TRBJ1-6; d_call: TRBD1; v_call: TRBV28; clone_size: .; cdr3_nt: TGTGCCAGCAGTTTGGACAGGAGGGCTTCACCCCTCCACTTT; cdr3_aa: CASSLDRRASPLHF
j_call: TRBJ2-7; d_call: .; v_call: TRBV30; clone_size: .; cdr3_nt: TGTGCCTGGAGTGTACCATCTTCTGGCAGTACCTACGAGCAGTACTTC; cdr3_aa: CAWSVPSSGSTYEQYF
j_call: TRBJ2-1; d_call: TRBD1; v_call: TRBV5-1; clone_size: .; cdr3_nt: TGCGCCAGCAGCTTAGACAGGGGAGCCTACAATGAGCAGTTCTTC; cdr3_aa: CASSLDRGAYNEQFF
j_call: TRBJ2-6; d_call: TRBD1; v_call: TRBV24-1; clone_size: once; cdr3_nt: TGTGCCACCAGTGACTCGACAGGGCCCAACGTCCTGACTTTC; cdr3_aa: CATSDSTGPNVLTF
j_call: TRBJ1-2; d_call: .; v_call: TRBV19; clone_size: .; cdr3_nt: TGTGCCAGTAGTTACCAGGGGTCGGGAGGCTACACCTTC; cdr3_aa: CASSYQGSGGYTF
j_call: TRBJ1-2; d_call: .; v_call: TRBV28; clone_size: once; cdr3_nt: TGTGCCAGCAGAACTCCGCCCGATCTTTATGGCTACACCTTC; cdr3_aa: CASRTPPDLYGYTF
j_call: TRBJ2-6; d_call: .; v_call: TRBV6-5; clone_size: .; cdr3_nt: TGTGCCAGCAGTTATCTAAGCTCTGGGGCCAACGTCCTGACTTTC; cdr3_aa: CASSYLSSGANVLTF
j_call: TRBJ2-1; d_call: TRBD2; v_call: TRBV2; clone_size: many; cdr3_nt: TGTGCCTTTCGGACTAGCGGCTCTTTGGGCGATGAGCAGTTCTTC; cdr3_aa: CAFRTSGSLGDEQFF
j_call: TRBJ2-1; d_call: .; v_call: TRBV30; clone_size: .; cdr3_nt: TGTGCCTGGAGTAGGGGGTACGCCTACAATGAGCAGTTCTTC; cdr3_aa: CAWSRGYAYNEQFF
j_call: TRBJ2-1; d_call: .; v_call: TRBV7-9; clone_size: .; cdr3_nt: TGTGCCAGCAGCTCAGGGGGCGGACTAGTCAATGAGCAGTTCTTC; cdr3_aa: CASSSGGGLVNEQFF
j_call: TRBJ2-3; d_call: TRBD1; v_call: TRBV27; clone_size: .; cdr3_nt: TGTGCCAGCAGTCATCGACAGGGGGGAAGCACAGATACGCAGTATTTT; cdr3_aa: CASSHRQGGSTDTQYF
j_call: TRBJ2-2; d_call: TRBD2; v_call: TRBV6-6; clone_size: once; cdr3_nt: TGTGCCAGCAGTCCGAGGACTAGCGGGAGATTGAACACCGGGGAGCTGTTTTTT; cdr3_aa: CASSPRTSGRLNTGELFF
j_call: TRBJ1-2; d_call: .; v_call: TRBV10-3; clone_size: .; cdr3_nt: TGTGCCATCAGTGAACCAGGGCCCTATGGCTACACCTTC; cdr3_aa: CAISEPGPYGYTF
j_call: TRBJ2-7; d_call: TRBD1; v_call: TRBV28; clone_size: .; cdr3_nt: TGTGCCAGCAGTTTATTGGACAGGGTCACCTACGAGCAGTACTTC; cdr3_aa: CASSLLDRVTYEQYF
j_call: TRBJ2-3; d_call: .; v_call: TRBV6-1; clone_size: few; cdr3_nt: TGTGCCAGCAGTGAAGCCCAGCGGATCACAGATACGCAGTATTTT; cdr3_aa: CASSEAQRITDTQYF
j_call: TRBJ2-1; d_call: TRBD2; v_call: TRBV2; clone_size: .; cdr3_nt: TGTGCCAGCAGTGAACAGACGGGAGGGACAAATGAGCAGTTCTTC; cdr3_aa: CASSEQTGGTNEQFF
j_call: TRBJ1-6; d_call: .; v_call: TRBV19; clone_size: once; cdr3_nt: TGTGCCAGTAGTATTGCTCAGGGTTGGAATTCACCCCTCCACTTT; cdr3_aa: CASSIAQGWNSPLHF
j_call: TRBJ2-1; d_call: TRBD2; v_call: TRBV18; clone_size: .; cdr3_nt: TGTGCCAGCTCACCGCCGGCTAGCGGGATGTACAATGAGCAGTTCTTC; cdr3_aa: CASSPPASGMYNEQFF
j_call: TRBJ1-4; d_call: TRBD1; v_call: TRBV19; clone_size: .; cdr3_nt: TGTGCCAGTAGTCCAAGGACAGGGCGGAGTACAACACTTGAAAAACTGTTTTTT; cdr3_aa: CASSPRTGRSTTLEKLFF
j_call: TRBJ1-5; d_call: TRBD1; v_call: TRBV28; clone_size: .; cdr3_nt: TGTGCCAGCAGGGACAGGGTTGACAATCAGCCCCAGCATTTT; cdr3_aa: CASRDRVDNQPQHF
j_call: TRBJ1-4; d_call: TRBD1; v_call: TRBV19; clone_size: .; cdr3_nt: TGTGCCACATTCTCGGGACAGGTTAATGAAAAACTGTTTTTT; cdr3_aa: CATFSGQVNEKLFF